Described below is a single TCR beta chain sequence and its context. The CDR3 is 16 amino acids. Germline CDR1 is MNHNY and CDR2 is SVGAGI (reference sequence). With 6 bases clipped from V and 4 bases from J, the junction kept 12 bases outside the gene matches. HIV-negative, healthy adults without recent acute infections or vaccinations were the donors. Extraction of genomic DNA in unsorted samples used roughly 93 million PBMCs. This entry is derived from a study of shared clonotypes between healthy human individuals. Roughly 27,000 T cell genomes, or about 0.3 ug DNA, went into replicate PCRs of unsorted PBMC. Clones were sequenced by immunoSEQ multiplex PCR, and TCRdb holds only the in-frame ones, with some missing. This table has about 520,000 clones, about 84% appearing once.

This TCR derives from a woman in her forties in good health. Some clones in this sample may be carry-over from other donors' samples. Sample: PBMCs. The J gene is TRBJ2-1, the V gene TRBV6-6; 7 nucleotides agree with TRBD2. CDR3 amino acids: CASSSSTSAGYNEQFF. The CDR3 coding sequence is TGTGCCAGCAGCTCATCAACTAGCGCAGGGTACAATGAGCAGTTCTTC.